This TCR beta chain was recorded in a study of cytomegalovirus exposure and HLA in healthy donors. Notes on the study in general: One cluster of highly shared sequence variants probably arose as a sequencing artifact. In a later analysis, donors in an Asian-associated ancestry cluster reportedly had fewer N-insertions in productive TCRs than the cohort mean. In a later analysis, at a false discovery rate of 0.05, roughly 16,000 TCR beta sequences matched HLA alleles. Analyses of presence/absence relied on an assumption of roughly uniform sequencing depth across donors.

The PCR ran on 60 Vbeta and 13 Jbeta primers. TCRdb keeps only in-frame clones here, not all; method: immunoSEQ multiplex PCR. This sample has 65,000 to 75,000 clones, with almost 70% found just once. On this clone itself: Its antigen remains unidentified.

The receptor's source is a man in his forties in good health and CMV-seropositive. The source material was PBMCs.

This chain's CDR3 is CASSPGGSYEQYF. The CDR3 DNA reads as TGTGCCAGCAGCCCCGGGGGAAGTTACGAGCAGTACTTC. This sequence joins TRBV12-1 and TRBJ2-7; the D call TRBD2 from the table was never checked on the DNA. TRBV12-1 is assigned pseudogene status. The CDR3 contains 13 residues.